This T cell receptor (beta chain) was observed in a study of T cell changes during pregnancy in multiple sclerosis. Here immunoSEQ multiplex PCR was the method, and the copy in TCRdb shows in-frame clones only, minus some. Counted here are about 86,000 clones, 85% to 95% occurring once; the ten biggest clones make up roughly 1.9%. V lost 1 base to trimming and J lost 11 bases; unmatched junction nucleotides: 5. Germline values: CDR1 SGHDT, CDR2 YYEEEE. CDR3 length: 14 amino acids. This receptor was identified in a female donor in good health, enrolled as a control in a pregnancy study. The sample here was peripheral blood, taken in the first trimester of pregnancy. The chain joins TRBV5-6 to TRBJ1-4; 10 bases agree with TRBD1. Here the CDR3 reads CASSLTGTGVKLFF. DNA for the CDR3: TGTGCCAGCAGCTTGACCGGGACAGGGGTTAAACTGTTTTTT.